These 14 T cell receptor beta chains came from one sample sequenced in a study of T cells expressing NK-cell markers. TCRdb re-called the 5' RACE reads and gives one entry per CDR3 protein, without DNA. This listing includes more than 120,000 distinct CDR3 sequences. The sample taken for sequencing was blood T cells: a sorted CD56 or NKG2C T cell subset, CD4+ or CD8+ T cells, or bulk PBMC T cells (not recorded which). The receptors shown here come from a man aged 18 to 30 in good health.

The rearrangement joins TRBV19 to TRBJ2-2; the D call from TCRdb, TRBD1, cannot be confirmed without DNA. Germline V lookup: CDR1 LNHDA, CDR2 SQIVND (reference sequence). This CDR3 region has 15 residues. The CDR3: CASSIVPGASGELFF.

This chain joins TRBV7-9 and TRBJ2-1; without DNA, the TCRdb call of TRBD2 cannot be checked. Germline V CDR1 and CDR2: SEHNR, FQNEAQ (reference sequence). The CDR3 totals 16 residues. This CDR3 is CASSLVLADSYNEQFF.

This chain uses TRBV14 with TRBJ2-7; TCRdb outputs TRBD1, but without DNA this stays unchecked. Germline V lookup: CDR1 SGHDN, CDR2 FVKESK. The CDR3 loop spans 16 amino acids. CDR3 residues: CASSQEWTGGSYEQYF. Full variable domain (remainder filled in from reference TRBV14 and TRBJ2-7): EAGVTQFPSHSVIEKGQTVTLRCDPISGHDNLYWYRRVMGKEIKFLLHFVKESKQDESGMPNNRFLAERTGGTYSTLKVQPAELEDSGVYFCASSQEWTGGSYEQYFGPGTRLTVT.

This sequence joins TRBV12-3 or TRBV12-4 and TRBJ2-5. The CDR3 is 13 residues long. CDR3 protein: CASSFRVQETQYF.

V gene TRBV5-1 combines with J gene TRBJ1-2; TCRdb selects TRBD1, and the lack of DNA leaves this call unchecked. From germline, CDR1 is SGHRS and CDR2 YFSETQ. The CDR3 totals 14 residues. CDR3 sequence reads: CASSVGQAIYGYTF.

V usage is TRBV5-1 and J usage is TRBJ2-1; TCRdb indicates TRBD1, and absent DNA this call remains unverified. This CDR3 contains 22 residues. Germline CDR1 and CDR2: SGHRS and YFSETQ. The CDR3 spells CASSWGFLQGARPAGEYNEQFF.

V gene TRBV12-3 or TRBV12-4 combines with J gene TRBJ2-5; the D gene TCRdb calls, TRBD1, cannot be checked with no DNA. The CDR3 is made up of 15 amino acids. CDR3: CASRGDSRWGETQYF.

The chain combines TRBV10-3 with TRBJ1-1. The germline gives CDR1 ENHRY, CDR2 SYGVKD. CDR3 length: 12 residues. The CDR3 here is CAISEGDGRAFF.

The chain joins TRBV4-3 to TRBJ1-2; there is no DNA to check the TCRdb D call of TRBD1. CDR1 LGHNA and CDR2 YSLEER come from the germline V gene. CDR3 size: 15 residues. CDR3 region: CASVQDRAGNYGYTF.

V is TRBV24-1 and J is TRBJ2-2. This CDR3 has 13 amino acids. Germline V CDR1 and CDR2: KGHDR, SFDVKD. This chain's CDR3 is CATGWVDTGELFF.

This chain uses TRBV10-2 with TRBJ2-3; the D gene TCRdb calls, TRBD1, cannot be checked with no DNA. Looked up from germline, CDR1 is WSHSY and CDR2 is SAAADI. This CDR3 contains 16 residues. The CDR3 sequence is CASSESGRGSTDTQYF.

The CDR3 reads CASSPGTERHEQFF. The rearrangement links TRBV11-2 to TRBJ2-1; TCRdb designates TRBD1, a call that cannot be tested without DNA. The germline V gene has CDR1 SGHAT and CDR2 FQNNGV. This CDR3 region has 14 residues. Full variable domain (missing parts from reference TRBV11-2 and TRBJ2-1): EAGVAQSPRYKIIEKRQSVAFWCNPISGHATLYWYQQILGQGPKLLIQFQNNGVVDDSQLPKDRFSAERLKGVDSTLKIQPAKLEDSAVYLCASSPGTERHEQFFGPGTRLTVL.

This sequence joins TRBV14 and TRBJ2-1; no DNA is available, so the TRBD2 call from TCRdb remains unchecked. Germline lookup yields CDR1 SGHDN and CDR2 FVKESK. CDR3 length: 14 amino acids. This chain's CDR3 is CASSQSGGPIEQFF.

The chain carries TRBV20-1 and TRBJ2-7; the D call of TRBD1 rests on TCRdb alone, since no DNA is present to check it. The CDR3 runs to 14 residues. Looked up from germline, CDR1 is DFQATT and CDR2 is SNEGSKA (reference sequence). The CDR3 sequence: CSARMGPLTYEQYF.